These T cell receptor beta chains were read from a single sample in a study of T cell responses to AZD1222 COVID-19 vaccine. Clones were sequenced by immunoSEQ multiplex PCR, and TCRdb holds only the in-frame ones, with some missing. In the table there are 120,000 to 150,000 clones, 88% of which are singletons. Here the sequenced sample was peripheral blood, taken on day 0 of AZD1222 vaccination. All receptors come from an adult in good health. Both conserved end residues are part of each CDR3. The D gene is left open where the match is weak. Size is omitted from some rows. Given values are once, few, many or a class for expanded clones.

>TRBJ1-2|TRBD1|.|TRBV4-1
CASSQAGTDYGYTF
TGCGCCAGCAGCCAGGCCGGGACAGACTATGGCTACACCTTC
>TRBJ1-2|TRBD1|.|TRBV9
CASSVGGQGVGGYTF
TGTGCCAGCAGCGTAGGAGGGCAGGGGGTCGGCGGCTACACCTTC
>TRBJ2-7|.|.|TRBV27
CASSLSRLAVAYEQYF
TGTGCCAGCAGTTTATCACGTCTAGCTGTCGCCTACGAGCAGTACTTC
>TRBJ1-1|.|.|TRBV19
CASRINRENTEAFF
TGTGCCAGTAGAATAAACAGGGAGAACACTGAAGCTTTCTTT
>TRBJ2-7|.|.|TRBV6-2/TRBV6-3
CASSYAVQVRYEQYF
TGTGCCAGCAGTTACGCCGTCCAGGTTAGGTACGAGCAGTACTTC
>TRBJ1-3|.|.|TRBV28
CASSLSLQVGGRNTIYF
TGTGCCAGCAGTCTTTCACTACAGGTTGGGGGCAGAAACACCATATATTTT
>TRBJ2-1|.|.|TRBV4-2
CASSRAVNNEQFF
TGTGCCAGCAGCCGGGCCGTAAACAATGAGCAGTTCTTC
>TRBJ2-2|.|once|TRBV4-2
CASSQRGDTGELFF
TGTGCCAGCAGCCAAAGGGGGGATACCGGGGAGCTGTTTTTT
>TRBJ2-2|TRBD2|.|TRBV2
CASRPSGGARGELFF
TGTGCCAGCCGACCTAGCGGGGGGGCCCGCGGGGAGCTGTTTTTT
>TRBJ2-3|TRBD1|.|TRBV19
CASSVGTVNTDTQYF
TGTGCCAGTAGTGTCGGGACAGTTAACACAGATACGCAGTATTTT
>TRBJ1-1|TRBD1|few|TRBV5-1
CASTRQGRTEAFF
TGCGCCAGCACACGACAGGGCAGGACTGAAGCTTTCTTT
>TRBJ1-5|.|.|TRBV7-2
CASSLGLGRSNQPQHF
TGTGCCAGCAGCTTAGGCTTGGGTCGGAGCAATCAGCCCCAGCATTTT
>TRBJ1-4|.|.|TRBV29-1
CSVRRGSGEKLFF
TGCAGCGTTCGCAGGGGTTCGGGTGAAAAACTGTTTTTT
>TRBJ2-5|.|.|TRBV4-1
CASSQARSREETQYF
TGCGCCAGCAGCCAAGCCAGGTCCAGGGAAGAGACCCAGTACTTC
>TRBJ1-4|TRBD1|.|TRBV4-2
CASSQDNLGTGKTNEKLFF
TGTGCCAGCAGCCAAGATAATCTGGGGACAGGGAAGACTAATGAAAAACTGTTTTTT
>TRBJ2-1|TRBD2|.|TRBV7-2
CASSLDSSGGEEFF
TGTGCCAGCAGCTTAGACAGCAGCGGGGGGGAGGAATTCTTC
>TRBJ1-5|TRBD1|.|TRBV6-5
CASSYSPGQLNQPQHF
TGTGCCAGCAGTTACTCACCGGGACAGCTCAATCAGCCCCAGCATTTT
>TRBJ1-1|TRBD1|once|TRBV6-5
CASSLQGRAEAFF
TGTGCCAGCAGTTTACAGGGGAGGGCTGAAGCTTTCTTT
>TRBJ1-6|.|.|TRBV5-1
CASRDERQTYNSPLHF
TGCGCCAGCAGAGATGAAAGACAGACCTATAATTCACCCCTCCACTTT
>TRBJ2-7|.|.|TRBV7-9
CASSSISTYEQYF
TGTGCCAGCAGCTCGATTAGTACCTACGAGCAGTACTTC
>TRBJ1-4|TRBD1|few|TRBV4-1
CASSRQPGQGEKLFF
TGCGCCAGCAGCCGTCAACCGGGACAGGGCGAAAAACTGTTTTTT
>TRBJ1-1|.|.|TRBV2
CASRESRMNTEAFF
TGTGCCAGCAGAGAATCGCGCATGAACACTGAAGCTTTCTTT
>TRBJ2-5|TRBD2|.|TRBV19
CASSIWRGEETQYF
TGTGCCAGTAGTATATGGCGGGGGGAAGAGACCCAGTACTTC
>TRBJ2-1|.|.|TRBV11-2
CASSLPRRASYNEQFF
TGTGCCAGCAGCTTACCTAGACGGGCCTCCTACAATGAGCAGTTCTTC
>TRBJ1-2|.|.|TRBV19
CASSPGPDYGYTF
TGTGCCAGTAGTCCCGGACCCGACTATGGCTACACCTTC
>TRBJ2-7|TRBD2|.|TRBV19
CASRPAGVYEQYF
TGTGCCAGTAGACCGGCGGGGGTCTACGAGCAGTACTTC
>TRBJ1-6|.|once|TRBV20-1
CSASAGVGSYNSPLHF
TGCAGTGCTAGTGCAGGGGTAGGGTCCTATAATTCACCCCTCCACTTT
>TRBJ2-7|.|.|TRBV5-5
CASSLGGYEQYF
TGTGCCAGCAGCTTGGGGGGTTACGAGCAGTACTTC
>TRBJ2-2|.|.|TRBV5-1
CASSEVAGELFF
TGCGCCAGCAGCGAGGTCGCCGGGGAGCTGTTTTTT
>TRBJ1-1|TRBD1|.|TRBV5-4
CASSLGTGGTEAFF
TGTGCCAGCAGCTTAGGGACAGGCGGCACTGAAGCTTTCTTT
>TRBJ1-2|.|.|TRBV7-9
CASWRAGKMDGYTF
TGTGCCAGCTGGCGGGCAGGGAAGATGGATGGCTACACCTTC
>TRBJ1-2|.|.|TRBV3-1/TRBV3-2
CASSLKSGGAKGYTF
TGTGCCAGCAGCCTCAAAAGCGGGGGCGCCAAAGGCTACACCTTC
>TRBJ2-7|.|.|TRBV5-1
CASSLDGSYEQYF
TGCGCCAGCAGCTTGGACGGGTCCTACGAGCAGTACTTC
>TRBJ1-1|TRBD1|few|TRBV28
CASGLGDRALGAFF
TGTGCCAGCGGATTGGGGGACAGAGCTCTCGGAGCTTTCTTT
>TRBJ1-2|TRBD1|.|TRBV5-4
CASSLEGAGLGYGYTF
TGTGCCAGCAGCTTGGAGGGGGCCGGGCTGGGCTATGGCTACACCTTC
>TRBJ1-2|.|.|TRBV5-4
CASTASWGYGYTF
TGTGCCAGCACAGCTAGTTGGGGGTATGGCTACACCTTC
>TRBJ2-2|.|once|TRBV2
CASSERQGVNAGELFF
TGTGCCAGCAGTGAACGGCAGGGAGTTAACGCCGGGGAGCTGTTTTTT
>TRBJ2-3|TRBD1|.|TRBV28
CASKGQGADTQYF
TGTGCCAGCAAGGGACAGGGCGCAGATACGCAGTATTTT
>TRBJ2-5|TRBD1|.|TRBV9
CASSVGGTGGYQETQYF
TGTGCCAGCAGCGTAGGAGGGACAGGGGGCTATCAAGAGACCCAGTACTTC
>TRBJ1-1|.|.|TRBV10-1
CASRDAGTRGTEAFF
TGCGCCAGCAGGGATGCCGGGACCCGGGGCACTGAAGCTTTCTTT
>TRBJ1-5|.|.|TRBV7-8
CASSFGGNQPQHF
TGTGCCAGCAGCTTCGGGGGGAATCAGCCCCAGCATTTT
>TRBJ2-7|.|.|TRBV28
CASSSTGTAISYEQYF
TGTGCCAGCAGTTCCACCGGGACGGCTATCTCCTACGAGCAGTACTTC
>TRBJ1-5|.|.|TRBV19
CASKPHLAGGTSNQPQHF
TGTGCCAGTAAACCCCACCTTGCCGGGGGTACTAGCAATCAGCCCCAGCATTTT
>TRBJ2-1|.|.|TRBV9
CASSPLGSYNEQFF
TGTGCCAGCAGCCCCCTAGGCTCCTACAATGAGCAGTTCTTC
>TRBJ1-1|.|.|TRBV28
CASSSGTRRLGAFF
TGTGCCAGCAGTTCAGGGACACGCCGGCTTGGAGCTTTCTTT
>TRBJ1-2|.|few|TRBV14
CASSQQSRYGYTF
TGTGCCAGCAGCCAACAGAGCCGCTATGGCTACACCTTC
>TRBJ2-2|TRBD1|.|TRBV11-3
CASSSPRTGNTGELFF
TGTGCCAGCAGCTCCCCCCGGACAGGGAACACCGGGGAGCTGTTTTTT
>TRBJ1-6|TRBD1|.|TRBV6-2/TRBV6-3
CASSGQGKSPLHF
TGTGCCAGCAGTGGACAGGGGAAGTCACCCCTCCACTTT
>TRBJ1-2|.|few|TRBV5-6
CASSFLSGVDYGYTF
TGTGCCAGCAGCTTCCTCTCCGGAGTCGACTATGGCTACACCTTC